This entry lists 4 T cell receptor beta chains sequenced from one sample in a study of T-cell reconstitution after alpha-beta-depleted transplantation in children. Unique molecular identifiers were incorporated when the TCRbeta library was constructed. Each CDR3 protein is one row after TCRdb ran MiXCR on the PCR reads. The sample consists of a few hundred thousand distinct CDR3 sequences, about a tenth of them appearing once. The sequenced sample was PBMCs from the stem cell graft donor, obtained from the stem cell graft. The source is a human donor who donated a stem cell graft to a child with acute myeloid leukemia.

This clonotype was seen a handful of times. The V gene is TRBV20-1, the J gene TRBJ1-3; no reliable D call. The CDR3 contains 14 residues. Germline CDR1 and CDR2: DFQATT and SNEGSKA (reference sequence). With 1 base removed from V and 0 bases from J, the gap between germline ends came to 7 bases. CDR3: CSARGADSGNTIYF. DNA of the CDR3: TGCAGTGCTAGAGGGGCCGACTCTGGAAACACCATATATTTT.

The table lists this clonotype with a few counts. The V and J genes are TRBV28 and TRBJ2-1; 11 bases are shared with TRBD2. V shed 5 bases, J shed 8 bases, and the junction held 11 bases outside the gene matches. The V gene's germline CDR1 is MDHEN and CDR2 SYDVKM. The CDR3 extends over 16 amino acids. The CDR3 here is CASSPTGLAGNDEQFF. For the CDR3, the DNA is TGTGCCAGCAGTCCCACTGGACTAGCGGGTAACGATGAGCAGTTCTTC.

This clonotype was picked up a small number of times. V is TRBV27 and J is TRBJ2-1; D might be TRBD1 (6 bases). This CDR3 has 14 residues. Germline values: CDR1 MNHEY, CDR2 SMNVEV (reference sequence). With 5 bases removed from V and 7 bases from J, the gap between germline ends came to 15 bases. The CDR3 DNA reads as TGTGCCAGCAGTCACCATTCCACAGGGAATGAGCAGTTCTTC. The encoded protein is CASSHHSTGNEQFF.

This clonotype has a handful of counts. The rearrangement links TRBV9 to TRBJ2-1, with D perhaps TRBD2 (6 bases). This CDR3 has 15 amino acids. Trimming took off 0 bases at V and 9 bases at J, with 16 bases between the two ends. Germline CDR1 is SGDLS and CDR2 is YYNGEE. DNA of the CDR3: TGTGCCAGCAGCGTAGGTATAGCGGAGATTAGTGAGCAGTTCTTC. Its protein product is CASSVGIAEISEQFF.